This TCR beta chain was recorded in a study of beta chain features in type 1 diabetes. Study information: In age, gender and cell yields, patients were similar to healthy donors.

Germline-derived CDR1 and CDR2 are ENHRY and SYGVKD. The CDR3 is 12 residues long. V gave up 6 bases and J gave up 5 bases, with 11 bases separating them. One heparinised draw of blood, averaging roughly 120 mL, came from each donor. Reverse transcription of all isolated RNA meant that expressed TCRB transcripts were sequenced. Clones were read by immunoSEQ multiplex PCR, and TCRdb kept only the in-frame ones, dropping some. The sample lists approximately 260,000 clones; roughly 21% were seen once. Study findings and constraints: Moderate but significant shortening of TCRB CDR3s was recorded in all four CD4+ subsets from Type 1 diabetes patients. For patients, the naive, central memory and Treg TCRB repertoires appeared more alike than for healthy donors. The study found fewer insertions and more deletions at VDJ junctions in type 1 diabetes patients.

With regard to this clone: Its antigen is undetermined.

What was sequenced was naive CD4+ T cells from blood. The chain couples TRBV10-3 to TRBJ2-7, with D unclear. The TCR was taken from a woman aged 40-49 years with type 1 diabetes. Here the CDR3 DNA reads TGTGCCATCAGCAGCTTTCAGGACGAGCAGTACTTC. It specifies CAISSFQDEQYF.